This TCR beta chain was identified during a study of cytomegalovirus exposure and HLA in healthy donors. Study summary: The use of the same platform for the 100 to 150 validation repertoires and the 550 to 700 first-cohort repertoires was reported by a later analysis. Study outcomes and limitations: Most TCRs appeared rarely, but some public TCRs recurred in many donors. Cytomegalovirus association was assigned to some 160 TCR beta chains.

Comments on this clone: Its antigen is undetermined.

The CDR3 covers 13 residues. V shed 1 base and J shed 2 bases, with 5 bases lying between them. Looked up from germline, CDR1 is SGHAT and CDR2 is FQDESV (reference sequence). Data came from immunoSEQ multiplex PCR; TCRdb stores just in-frame clones and leaves some out. Of some 150,000 clones in the sample, over 90% were seen once. Specimen: PBMCs. The receptor comes from a man between 18 and 29 years old in good health and CMV-seropositive. The rearrangement joins TRBV11-1 to TRBJ1-1; D call uncertain. CDR3 loop: CASSLETNTEAFF. CDR3 nucleotides: TGTGCCAGCAGCTTAGAGACAAACACTGAAGCTTTCTTT.